Sequencing of this TCR beta chain was carried out in a study of regulatory T cells in long-lasting Graves disease (dated by TCRdb to 2020 to 2023). In terms of the full investigation: Persistent Graves' disease meant more than 5 years of antithyroid drug treatment with TSH receptor autoantibodies that stayed positive. The study was conducted in China and was registered as a clinical trial. Persistent Graves' disease patients were compared with newly diagnosed Graves' disease patients by peripheral blood TCR sequencing and RNA sequencing. A total of roughly 35 samples underwent TCR sequencing: about 13 from persistent and roughly 20 from newly diagnosed Graves' disease patients. On average, persistent Graves' disease patients in the clinical cohort had been on antithyroid drugs for around ten years. Beyond this particular receptor, the publication reports: More public clonotypes were shared among persistent patients (roughly 2,700) than among newly diagnosed patients (966). The authors acknowledged the small sample size as a limitation that may reduce accuracy. Preferential use of TRBV28, TRBJ1-2 and TRBJ2-5 was observed in persistent disease, whereas TRBV20-1 and TRBJ2-1 were favored in newly diagnosed disease. Peripheral blood alone was examined, since thyroid tissue, which constituted the primary lesion, could not be accessed. Persistent Graves' disease patients showed lower TCR Shannon entropy and fewer highly expanded clones than newly diagnosed patients, suggesting clonal expansion. Sequencing and analysis were restricted to the TCR beta chain.

The library relied on multiplex PCR. For sequencing, an Illumina HiSeq 4000 was employed. TCR beta libraries were built with iRepertoire HTBI primers and Arm-PCR amplification of CDR3 regions. Before sequencing, the PCR products underwent gel purification. The study's processing was this. Gene usage analysis of CDR3 amino acid clonotypes used the approximately 62 TRBV and fewer than 15 TRBJ segments found across samples. COPE and FqMerger were used to merge the filtered high-quality paired reads into contigs. BLAST was used to align contigs to the IMGT TRBV, TRBD and TRBJ reference genes, and CDR3 was defined following IMGT. Any clonotype with a frequency above 0.1% was classified as a highly expanded clone. Repertoire diversity was measured by Shannon entropy, and V-J evenness by the Gini coefficient. A clonotype was considered public if more than one individual shared it. TCRdb reran the public reads through fastp at Q25 and MiXCR, keeping productive beta chains. For every CDR3 protein sequence, its rows merge into one entry that carries the most common genes and DNA. These V and J calls originate from TCRdb's pipeline instead of the authors' own analysis. The sample records approximately 500,000 distinct CDR3 sequences, 20% to 25% of which are singletons. The ten most abundant clones make up roughly 7.7% of the sample.

Inclusive of the bounding cysteine and phenylalanine, the CDR3 is 14 residues long. The sequence is cut down to CDR3 DNA, 42 bases in frame from base 1. Via the germline V gene (reference sequence), CDR1 is SEHNR and CDR2 FQNEAQ. The sample's time point label, in plain terms: persistent/refractory GD, antithyroid drugs over 5 years with positive TRAb. For both TCR sequencing and RNA sequencing, RNA was extracted from PBMCs in TRIzol. The diagnosis of Graves' disease was made according to American Thyroid Association guidelines. Recruitment of patients was carried out at an endocrinology department in Xi'an, China. Each patient gave around 9 milliliters of peripheral blood, collected in an EDTA anticoagulant tube. PBMCs were isolated by Ficoll Paque Plus density gradient separation without further T cell sorting. An Agilent 2100 Bioanalyzer and agarose gel were used to check RNA quality, and a NanoDrop 2000 was used to measure RNA concentration.

This clonotype was counted between two and nine times. Its antigen has not been determined. One base away lies a much larger clone, so this may be a sequencing read error. The sequence was collected from a female donor with Graves disease. The specimen comprised peripheral blood mononuclear cells (PBMCs), sampled when the disease was refractory, from a patient treated with antithyroid drugs. The chain uses TRBV7-9 and TRBJ1-2; no confident D gene assignment can be made. CDR3 protein: CASSPLDRVYGCTF. The DNA is as follows: TGTGCCAGCAGCCCACTCGACCGAGTCTATGGCTGCACCTTC.